This TCR beta chain appears in the sequencing data of a study of T cells in Graves' hyperthyroidism and ophthalmopathy. If no ophthalmopathy progression occurred within 18 months, Graves' hyperthyroidism was stable. This clonotype appeared many times. As yet, its antigen is unknown. This CDR3 region has 16 residues. Germline V CDR1 and CDR2: MDHEN, SYDVKM. The V end lost 7 bases, the J end lost 6 bases, and 22 bases lay between the germline ends. General observations from the study: In blood, most of the thyroid clonotypes expanded above 0.001 were also present.

RNA transcripts provided the source from which TCR beta CDR3 regions were amplified. The HTBI primer set was used in a first-round RT-PCR of the TCR CDR3. TCRdb fed the multiplex PCR reads into MiXCR, producing one record per CDR3 protein. This table holds around 620,000 distinct CDR3 sequences, around 16% found once. This TCR derives from a young woman with Graves' hyperthyroidism. Sample: blood. This rearrangement joins TRBV28 to TRBJ1-5; D unclear. The CDR3: CASTSMAVGIGQPQHF. CDR3 sequence (DNA): TGTGCCAGCACCTCGATGGCGGTCGGGATTGGTCAGCCCCAGCATTTT.